This TCR beta chain was captured in a study of blood T cell repertoires in COVID-19. In the original processing: Amplification of reference gene primers was used by the study to estimate nucleated cell counts. TCRdb's copy holds only in-frame clones and misses some; the assay was immunoSEQ multiplex PCR. That table furnishes V, J and clone size, whereas the DNA furnished D and trimming. Among about 110,000 clones listed, approximately 80% were seen once. The J segment lost 6 bases and the V segment lost 6 bases, leaving 21 bases of the junction unmatched. From germline, CDR1 is MNHEY and CDR2 SMNVEV (reference sequence). The CDR3 loop spans 20 amino acids.

The rearrangement links TRBV27 to TRBJ2-1; 12 nucleotides line up with TRBD2. The clonotype was recovered from a man aged 80 or over with COVID-19, enrolled during active disease. The sample comprised peripheral blood. The CDR3 DNA is TGTGCCAGCAGCTTAAAGTCCCGGCTAGCGGGAGGGCCTCTACGCAATGAGCAGTTCTTC. As protein: CASSLKSRLAGGPLRNEQFF.